The present T cell receptor (beta chain) was sequenced within a study of blood T cell repertoires in COVID-19. Study information: Acute and convalescent COVID-19 samples came from the United States, Italy and Spain. PBMCs, B-cell-depleted T cells, or T cells provided the cDNA or gDNA that made up the material.

The CDR3 runs to 11 residues. Trimming shortened V by 10 bases and J by 6 bases, and 12 bases separated the two germline ends. Germline CDR1 and CDR2: MNHNY and SVGAGI (reference sequence). In the study's own analysis: Reference gene primers were amplified, and this amplification served to estimate nucleated cell counts. Repertoires were generated with immunoSEQ multiplex PCR, while TCRdb's copy carries only in-frame clones and drops some. That table gives V, J and clone size, and the DNA gave D and trimming. The data contain about 210,000 clones, over 70% of them seen just once; the ten biggest clones take up 2.5% to 3.5%.

This receptor was taken from a man aged 50 or older with active or convalescent COVID-19. The chain carries TRBV6-6 and TRBJ1-1; the D is unclear. The sample consisted of peripheral blood. CDR3 sequence (DNA): TGTGCCACCCGAGGTGATTCTGAAGCTTTCTTT. As protein: CATRGDSEAFF.